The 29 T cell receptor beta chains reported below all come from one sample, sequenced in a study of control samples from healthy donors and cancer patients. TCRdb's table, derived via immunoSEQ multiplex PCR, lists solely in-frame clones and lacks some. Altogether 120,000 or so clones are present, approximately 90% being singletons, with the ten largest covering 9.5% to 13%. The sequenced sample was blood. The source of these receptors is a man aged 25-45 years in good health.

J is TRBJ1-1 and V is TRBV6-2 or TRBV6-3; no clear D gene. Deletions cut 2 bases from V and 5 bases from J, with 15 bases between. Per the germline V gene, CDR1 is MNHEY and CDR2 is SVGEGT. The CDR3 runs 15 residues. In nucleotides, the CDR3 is TGTGCCAGCAGTTACCCTCCGCACCCCGAGACTGAAGCTTTCTTT. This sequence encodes CASSYPPHPETEAFF.

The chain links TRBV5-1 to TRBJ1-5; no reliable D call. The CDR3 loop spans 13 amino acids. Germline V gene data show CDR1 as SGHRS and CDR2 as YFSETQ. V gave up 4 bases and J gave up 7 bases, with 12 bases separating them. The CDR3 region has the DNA TGCGCCAGCAGCCCGGGGTGGATCCAGCCCCAGCATTTT. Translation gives CASSPGWIQPQHF.

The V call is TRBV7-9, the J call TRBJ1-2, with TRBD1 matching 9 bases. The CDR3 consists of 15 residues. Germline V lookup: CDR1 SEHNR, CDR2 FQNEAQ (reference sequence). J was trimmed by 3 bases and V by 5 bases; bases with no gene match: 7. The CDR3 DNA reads TGTGCCAGCAGCAACAGGGGGCGCGGCGACTATGGCTACACCTTC. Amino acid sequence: CASSNRGRGDYGYTF.

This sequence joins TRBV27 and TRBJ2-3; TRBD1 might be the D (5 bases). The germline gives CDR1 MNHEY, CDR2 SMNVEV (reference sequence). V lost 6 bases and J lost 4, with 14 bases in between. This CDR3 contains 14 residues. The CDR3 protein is CASSPPGIADTQYF. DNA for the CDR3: TGTGCCAGCAGCCCCCCAGGGATCGCAGATACGCAGTATTTT.

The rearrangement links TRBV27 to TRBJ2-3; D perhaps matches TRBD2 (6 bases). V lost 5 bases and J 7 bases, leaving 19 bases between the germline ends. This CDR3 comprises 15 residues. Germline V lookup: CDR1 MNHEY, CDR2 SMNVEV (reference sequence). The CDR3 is CASSLTRGPTNTQYF. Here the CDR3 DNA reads TGTGCCAGCAGTCTAACGCGGGGACCCACGAATACGCAGTATTTT.

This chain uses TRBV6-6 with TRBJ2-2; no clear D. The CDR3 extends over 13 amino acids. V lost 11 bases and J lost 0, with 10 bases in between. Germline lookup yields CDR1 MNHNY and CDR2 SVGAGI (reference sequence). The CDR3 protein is CAGRAANTGELFF. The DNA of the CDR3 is TGTGCCGGTCGAGCAGCGAACACCGGGGAGCTGTTTTTT.

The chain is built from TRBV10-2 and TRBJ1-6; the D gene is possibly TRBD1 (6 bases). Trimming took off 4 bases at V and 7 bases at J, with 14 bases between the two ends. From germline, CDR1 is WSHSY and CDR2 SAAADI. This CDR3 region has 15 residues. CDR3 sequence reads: CASSGETGDNSPLHF. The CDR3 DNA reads TGCGCCAGCAGTGGGGAGACAGGTGACAATTCACCCCTCCACTTT.

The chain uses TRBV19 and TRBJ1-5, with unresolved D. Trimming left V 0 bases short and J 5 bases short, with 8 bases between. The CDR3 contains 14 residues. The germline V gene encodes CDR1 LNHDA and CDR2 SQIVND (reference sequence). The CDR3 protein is CASSIDADYQPQHF. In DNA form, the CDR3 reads TGTGCCAGTAGTATAGACGCCGACTATCAGCCCCAGCATTTT.

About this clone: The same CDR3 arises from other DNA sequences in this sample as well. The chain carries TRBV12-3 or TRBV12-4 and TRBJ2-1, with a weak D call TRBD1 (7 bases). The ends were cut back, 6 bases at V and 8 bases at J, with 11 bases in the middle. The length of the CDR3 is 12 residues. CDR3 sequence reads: CASSRGADEQFF. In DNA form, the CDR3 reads TGTGCCAGCAGCAGGGGGGCCGATGAGCAGTTCTTC.

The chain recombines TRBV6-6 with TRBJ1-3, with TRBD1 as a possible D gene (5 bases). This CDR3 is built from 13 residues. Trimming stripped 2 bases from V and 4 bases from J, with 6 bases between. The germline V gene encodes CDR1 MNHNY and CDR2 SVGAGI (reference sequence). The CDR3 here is CASSYEGGNTIYF. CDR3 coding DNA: TGTGCCAGCAGTTACGAGGGGGGAAACACCATATATTTT.

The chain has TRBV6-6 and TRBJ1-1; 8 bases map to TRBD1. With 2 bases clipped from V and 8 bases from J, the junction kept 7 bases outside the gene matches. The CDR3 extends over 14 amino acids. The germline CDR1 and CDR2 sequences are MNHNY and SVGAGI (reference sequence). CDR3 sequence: CASSYDRGSGEAFF. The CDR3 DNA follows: TGTGCCAGCAGTTACGACAGGGGAAGCGGAGAAGCTTTCTTT.

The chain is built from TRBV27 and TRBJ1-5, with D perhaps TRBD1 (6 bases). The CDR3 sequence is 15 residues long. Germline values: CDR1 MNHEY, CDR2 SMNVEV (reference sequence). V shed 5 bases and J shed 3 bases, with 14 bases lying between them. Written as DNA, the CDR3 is TGTGCCAGCAGTCAAGCTGGACAGTCCAATCAGCCCCAGCATTTT. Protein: CASSQAGQSNQPQHF.

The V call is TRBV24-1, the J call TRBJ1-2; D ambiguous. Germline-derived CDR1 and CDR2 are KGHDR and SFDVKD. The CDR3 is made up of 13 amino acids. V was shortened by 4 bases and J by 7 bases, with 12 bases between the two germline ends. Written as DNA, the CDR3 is TGTGCCACCAGTGAGCCCAGCTCGGGTGGCTACACCTTC. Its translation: CATSEPSSGGYTF.

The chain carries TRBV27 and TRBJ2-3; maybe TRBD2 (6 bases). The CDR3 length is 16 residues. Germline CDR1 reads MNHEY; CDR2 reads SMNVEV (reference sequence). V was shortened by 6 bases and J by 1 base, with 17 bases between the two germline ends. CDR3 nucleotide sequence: TGTGCCAGCAGCAAAACCCGGTGGAGGGGCACAGATACGCAGTATTTT. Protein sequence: CASSKTRWRGTDTQYF.

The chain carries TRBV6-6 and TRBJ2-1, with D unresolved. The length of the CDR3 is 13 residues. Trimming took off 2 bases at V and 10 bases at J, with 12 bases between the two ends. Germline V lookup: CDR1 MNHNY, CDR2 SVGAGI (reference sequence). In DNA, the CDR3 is TGTGCCAGCAGTTACCCGACAAGTCGGGAGCAGTTCTTC. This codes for CASSYPTSREQFF.

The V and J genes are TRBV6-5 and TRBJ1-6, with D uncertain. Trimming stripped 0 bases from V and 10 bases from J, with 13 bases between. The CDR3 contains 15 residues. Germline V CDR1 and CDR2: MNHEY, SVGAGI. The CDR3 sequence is CASSYSAGGRSPLHF. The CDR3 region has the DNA TGTGCCAGCAGTTACTCCGCAGGCGGACGGTCACCCCTCCACTTT.

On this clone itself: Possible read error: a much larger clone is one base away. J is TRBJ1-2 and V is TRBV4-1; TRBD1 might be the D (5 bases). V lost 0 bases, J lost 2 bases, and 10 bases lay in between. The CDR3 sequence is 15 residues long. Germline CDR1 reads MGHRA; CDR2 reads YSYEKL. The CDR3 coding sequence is TGCGCCAGCAGCCAAGATAGTGGGGGGAACTATGGCTACACCTTC. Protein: CASSQDSGGNYGYTF.

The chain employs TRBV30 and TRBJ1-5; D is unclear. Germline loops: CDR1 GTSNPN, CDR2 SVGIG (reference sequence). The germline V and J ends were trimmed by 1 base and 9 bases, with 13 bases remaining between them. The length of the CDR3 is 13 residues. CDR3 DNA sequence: TGTGCCTGGAGTGGTCAAACTTTAAGGCCCCAGCATTTT. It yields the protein CAWSGQTLRPQHF. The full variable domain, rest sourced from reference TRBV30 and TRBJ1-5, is SQTIHQWPATLVQPVGSPLSLECTVEGTSNPNLYWYRQAAGRGLQLLFYSVGIGQISSEVPQNLSASRPQDRQFILSSKKLLLSDSGFYLCAWSGQTLRPQHFGDGTRLSIL.

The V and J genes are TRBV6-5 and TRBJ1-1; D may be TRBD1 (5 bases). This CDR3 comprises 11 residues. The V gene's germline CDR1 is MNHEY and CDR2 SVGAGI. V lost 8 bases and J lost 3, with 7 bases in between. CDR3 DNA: TGTGCCAGCGAACAGGACACTGAAGCTTTCTTT. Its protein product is CASEQDTEAFF.

CDR3 bases: TGTGCCAGCAGCCCGAGAGCTTCCAGCCCTGAAGCTTTCTTT. Protein: CASSPRASSPEAFF. The chain recombines TRBV9 with TRBJ1-1; D not resolved. Germline V gene lookup returns CDR1 SGDLS and CDR2 YYNGEE. This CDR3 contains 14 residues. The V and J ends lost 4 bases and 6 bases respectively, with 16 bases between them.

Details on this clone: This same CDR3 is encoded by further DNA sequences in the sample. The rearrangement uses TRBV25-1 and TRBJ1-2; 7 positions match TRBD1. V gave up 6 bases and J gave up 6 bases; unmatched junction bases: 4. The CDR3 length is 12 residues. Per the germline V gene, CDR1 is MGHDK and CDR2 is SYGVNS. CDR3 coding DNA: TGTGCCAGCAGACAGGGGTTCAATGGCTACACCTTC. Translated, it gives CASRQGFNGYTF.

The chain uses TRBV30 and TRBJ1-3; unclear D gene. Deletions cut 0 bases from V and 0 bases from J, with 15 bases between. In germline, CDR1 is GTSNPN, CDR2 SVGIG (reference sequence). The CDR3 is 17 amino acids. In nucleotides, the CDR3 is TGTGCCTGGAGTGTAACCCGGCAGGCTGGCTCTGGAAACACCATATATTTT. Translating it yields CAWSVTRQAGSGNTIYF.

CDR3 DNA sequence: TGTGCCTGGGCCCCGGGACTCTCTGGAAACACCATATATTTT. Translating gives CAWAPGLSGNTIYF. This chain links TRBV30 with TRBJ1-3, with TRBD1 as a possible D gene (5 bases). The germline gives CDR1 GTSNPN, CDR2 SVGIG (reference sequence). The V and J ends lost 5 bases and 0 bases respectively, with 11 bases between them. The CDR3 sequence is 14 residues long.

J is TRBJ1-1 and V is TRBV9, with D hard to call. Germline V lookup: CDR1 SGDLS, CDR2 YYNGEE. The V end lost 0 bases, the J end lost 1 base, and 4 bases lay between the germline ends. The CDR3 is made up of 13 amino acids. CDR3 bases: TGTGCCAGCAGCGTAGCTCCGAACACTGAAGCTTTCTTT. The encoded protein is CASSVAPNTEAFF.

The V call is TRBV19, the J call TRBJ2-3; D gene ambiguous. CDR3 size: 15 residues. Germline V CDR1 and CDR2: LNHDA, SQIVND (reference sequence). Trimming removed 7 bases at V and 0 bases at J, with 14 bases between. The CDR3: CASNRAVGSTDTQYF. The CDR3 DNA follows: TGTGCCAGTAACCGGGCGGTCGGGAGCACAGATACGCAGTATTTT.

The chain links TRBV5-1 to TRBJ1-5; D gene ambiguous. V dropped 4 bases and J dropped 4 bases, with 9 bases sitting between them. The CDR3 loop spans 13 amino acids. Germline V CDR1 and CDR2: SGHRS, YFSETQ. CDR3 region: CASSESINQPQHF. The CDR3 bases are TGCGCCAGCAGCGAATCAATAAATCAGCCCCAGCATTTT.

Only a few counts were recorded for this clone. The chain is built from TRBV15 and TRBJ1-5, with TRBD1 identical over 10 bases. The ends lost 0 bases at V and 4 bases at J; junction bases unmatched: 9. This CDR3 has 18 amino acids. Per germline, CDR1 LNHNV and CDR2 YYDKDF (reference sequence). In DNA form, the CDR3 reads TGTGCCACCAGCAGAGATCCGGGGACAGGGGCCGTTAATCAGCCCCAGCATTTT. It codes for CATSRDPGTGAVNQPQHF.

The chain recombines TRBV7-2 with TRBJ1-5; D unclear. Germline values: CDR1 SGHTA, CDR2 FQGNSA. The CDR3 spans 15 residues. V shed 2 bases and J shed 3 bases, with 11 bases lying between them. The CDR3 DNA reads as TGTGCCAGCAGCTTATATACCGGGTCCAATCAGCCCCAGCATTTT. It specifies CASSLYTGSNQPQHF.

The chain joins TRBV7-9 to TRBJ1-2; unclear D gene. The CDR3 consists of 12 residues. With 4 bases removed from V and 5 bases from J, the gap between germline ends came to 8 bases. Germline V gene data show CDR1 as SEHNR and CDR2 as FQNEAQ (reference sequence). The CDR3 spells CASSYDTYGYTF. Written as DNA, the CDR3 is TGTGCCAGCAGCTATGACACTTATGGCTACACCTTC.